This T cell receptor beta chain comes out of a study of T-cell reconstitution after alpha-beta-depleted transplantation in children (dated by TCRdb to the mid-2010s). About the investigation overall: The study quantitatively tracked T-cell immune reconstitution after TCRalphabeta/CD19-depleted allogeneic hematopoietic cell transplantation in children using TCR repertoire profiling. The paper as a whole reports these results and caveats: Over the following months the frequencies of hyperexpanded clones went down, and after one year T-cell counts and TCRbeta diversity were mostly credited to newly produced T cells. In some patients, the high TCRbeta diversity seen at day 60 was put down to recipient T cells and intrathymic progenitors that had survived conditioning. About two months after transplant, the apparently early recovery of alphabetaT-cell counts reportedly depended on just several hundred clones that had expanded rapidly and came from non-depleted graft cells.

Germline trimming: 3 bases from V, 4 bases from J; junction bases outside gene matches: 3. CDR1 and CDR2, looked up from the germline V gene, are ENHRY and SYGVKD. The CDR3 holds 13 amino acids from the cysteine to the phenylalanine. Just CDR3 DNA is preserved here, 39 bases in frame from base 1. The treatment or condition tag for this specimen amounts to: allogeneic hematopoietic cell transplantation with graft depleted of TCRalphabeta T cells and CD19 B cells. The children who served as transplant recipients had been given grafts of TCRalphabeta/CD19-depleted allogeneic hematopoietic cells. Receptors were amplified or captured by PCR. The data were produced on an Illumina HiSeq 2500. TCR library preparation used molecular barcoding, with unique molecular identifiers applied to normalize quantification of the TCRbeta repertoire. TCRdb ran its own pipeline on the public reads, namely fastp trimming at Q25 and MiXCR clone calling, and kept in-frame beta chains. Rows with one shared CDR3 protein collapse into an entry with the most common genes and DNA. A total of around 580,000 distinct CDR3 sequences appear in this sample, 27% of them only once. The ten largest clones represent under 45% of the sample.

As regards this clonotype: No antigen is known for it. No per-base quality is available; no much larger clone lies one base away.

The input for sequencing was PBMCs, taken before TCRalphabeta/CD19-depleted stem cell transplant. The sequence derives from a boy in the first two years of life with Wiskott-Aldrich syndrome, due to receive a stem cell transplant. Rearrangement joined TRBV10-3 to TRBJ2-7; a stretch of 7 junction bases matches TRBD1. This receptor has the CDR3 CAISEGGLYEQYF. The nucleotide sequence reads as follows: TGTGCCATCAGTGAAGGGGGCTTATACGAGCAGTACTTC.